The text below deals with one T cell receptor beta chain. Its antigen is unknown. The data are from a study of cytomegalovirus exposure and HLA in healthy donors. Amplification used 60 Vbeta primers and 13 Jbeta primers. Produced via immunoSEQ multiplex PCR; TCRdb's table is partial and in-frame only. In the table there are more than 150,000 clones, about 90% of which are singletons. CDR3 length: 14 residues. After removal of 9 bases from V and 5 bases from J, the junction contained 5 bases not matched to a gene. CDR1 and CDR2 from the germline V gene are SEHNR and FQNEAQ (reference sequence). Study conclusions and caveats: Most observed TCR sequences were rare, whereas some public TCRs were detected in many donors. Some TCR beta chains (over 150 of them) were listed as cytomegalovirus-associated. Later analysis showed TCR association rates varying by HLA locus, highest for DRB1 and lowest for HLA-C.

This clonotype originated in a girl under three years old in good health and CMV-seronegative. Sequencing was carried out using PBMCs. This sequence joins TRBV7-9 and TRBJ2-3; 13 bases match TRBD2. As DNA, the CDR3 is TGTGCCAGTGGGGGGACTAGCGGGGAAGATACGCAGTATTTT. Translation gives CASGGTSGEDTQYF.